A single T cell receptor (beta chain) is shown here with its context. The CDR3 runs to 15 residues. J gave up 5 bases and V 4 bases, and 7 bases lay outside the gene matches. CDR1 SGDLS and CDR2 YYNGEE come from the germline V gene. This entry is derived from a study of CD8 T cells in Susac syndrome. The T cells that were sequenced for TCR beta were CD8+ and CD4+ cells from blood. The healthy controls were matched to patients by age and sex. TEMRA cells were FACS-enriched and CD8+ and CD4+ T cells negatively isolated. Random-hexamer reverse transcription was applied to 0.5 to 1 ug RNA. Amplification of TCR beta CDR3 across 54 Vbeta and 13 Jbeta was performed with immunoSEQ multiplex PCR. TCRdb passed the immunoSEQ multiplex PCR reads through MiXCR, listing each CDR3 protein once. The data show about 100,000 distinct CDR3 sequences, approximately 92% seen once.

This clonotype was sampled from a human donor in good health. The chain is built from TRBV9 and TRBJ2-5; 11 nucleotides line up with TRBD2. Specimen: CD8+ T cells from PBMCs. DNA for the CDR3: TGTGCCAGCAGCCCCCGACTAGCGGGGCTGGAGACCCAGTACTTC. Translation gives CASSPRLAGLETQYF.